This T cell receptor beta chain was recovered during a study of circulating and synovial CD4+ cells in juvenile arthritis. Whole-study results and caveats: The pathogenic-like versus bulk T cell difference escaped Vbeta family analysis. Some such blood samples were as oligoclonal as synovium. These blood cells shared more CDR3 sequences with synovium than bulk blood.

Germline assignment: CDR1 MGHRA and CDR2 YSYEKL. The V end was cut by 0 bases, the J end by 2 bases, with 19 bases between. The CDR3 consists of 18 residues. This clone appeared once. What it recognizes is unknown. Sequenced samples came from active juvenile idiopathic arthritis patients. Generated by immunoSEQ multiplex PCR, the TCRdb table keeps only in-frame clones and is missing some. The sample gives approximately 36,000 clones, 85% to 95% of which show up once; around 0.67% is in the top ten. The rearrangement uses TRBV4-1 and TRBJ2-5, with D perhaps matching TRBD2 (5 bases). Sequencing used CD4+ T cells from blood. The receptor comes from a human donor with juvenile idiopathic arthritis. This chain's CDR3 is CASSQDILARVVQETQYF. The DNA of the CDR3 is TGCGCCAGCAGCCAAGATATCTTAGCGAGGGTTGTACAAGAGACCCAGTACTTC.